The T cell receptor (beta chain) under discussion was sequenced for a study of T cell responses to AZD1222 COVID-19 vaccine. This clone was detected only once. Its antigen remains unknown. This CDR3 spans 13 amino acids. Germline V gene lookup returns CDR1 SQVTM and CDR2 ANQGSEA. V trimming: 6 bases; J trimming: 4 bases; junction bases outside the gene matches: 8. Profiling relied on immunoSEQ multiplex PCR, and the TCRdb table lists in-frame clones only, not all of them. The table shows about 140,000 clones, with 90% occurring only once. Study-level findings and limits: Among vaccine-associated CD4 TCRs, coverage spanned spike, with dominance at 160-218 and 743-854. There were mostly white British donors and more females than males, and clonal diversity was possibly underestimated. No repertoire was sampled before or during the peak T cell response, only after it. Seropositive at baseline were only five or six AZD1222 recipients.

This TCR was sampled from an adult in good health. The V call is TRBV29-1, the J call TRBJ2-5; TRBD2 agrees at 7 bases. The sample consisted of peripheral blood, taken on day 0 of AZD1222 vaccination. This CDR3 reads CSVGGRRAETQYF. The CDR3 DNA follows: TGCAGCGTGGGCGGGAGAAGGGCAGAGACCCAGTACTTC. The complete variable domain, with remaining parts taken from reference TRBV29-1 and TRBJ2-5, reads SAVISQKPSRDICQRGTSLTIQCQVDSQVTMMFWYRQQPGQSLTLIATANQGSEATYESGFVIDKFPISRPNLTFSTLTVSNMSPEDSSIYLCSVGGRRAETQYFGPGTRLLVL.